What follows are 24 T cell receptor beta chains derived from one specimen sequenced in a study of T cell repertoires in aging, cancer and after chemotherapy. Amplification of TCR beta used genomic DNA extracted from peripheral blood. A mixed TRB-A/B primer pool amplified rearranged TRB by multiplex touch-down PCR. TCRdb called the multiplex PCR reads again in MiXCR, with one record for every CDR3 protein. Here the sample spans some 20,000 distinct CDR3 sequences, approximately 35% being singletons. Sequencing used blood. These receptors were taken from a human donor with a solid tumor.

This clonotype has more than one count but fewer than ten. The V call is TRBV19, the J call TRBJ1-5; the D gene is possibly TRBD1 (6 bases). The ends were cut back, 6 bases at V and 3 bases at J, with 18 bases in the middle. CDR1 is LNHDA, CDR2 SQIVND, per germline (reference sequence). The CDR3 extends over 16 amino acids. In nucleotides, the CDR3 is TGTGCCAGTAGCACAATACAGGGACAAGACAATCAGCCCCAGCATTTT. As protein: CASSTIQGQDNQPQHF.

This clonotype was observed a handful of times. A read error may account for a junction end that differs from germline. V usage is TRBV24-1 and J usage is TRBJ2-2; 9 bases agree with TRBD1. CDR1 and CDR2 from the germline V gene are KGHDR and SFDVKD. This CDR3 comprises 15 residues. The CDR3 DNA reads as TGTGCCACCGGTGATGGGACAGGGCACACCGGGGAGCTGTTTTTT. It encodes CATGDGTGHTGELFF.

The chain uses TRBV19 and TRBJ1-2, with D maybe TRBD1 (5 bases). The CDR3 totals 12 residues. Germline CDR1 is LNHDA and CDR2 is SQIVND (reference sequence). V dropped 5 bases and J dropped 6 bases, with 10 bases sitting between them. The CDR3, as DNA: TGTGCCAGTAGTGTAACGGGGGATGGCTACACCTTC. It encodes CASSVTGDGYTF.

For this clonotype: A much larger clone differs by one base, so this may be a read error. V gene TRBV5-4 combines with J gene TRBJ2-2, with TRBD2 matching over 10 bases. The CDR3 has 15 amino acids. Per the germline V gene, CDR1 is SGHNT and CDR2 is YYREEE (reference sequence). Trimming removed 1 base from V and 4 bases from J; junction bases left unmatched: 1. CDR3 coding DNA: TGTGCCAGCAGCTTGCTAGCGGGAGTCACCGGGGAGCTGTTTTTT. It is translated as CASSLLAGVTGELFF.

The J gene is TRBJ2-5, the V gene TRBV6-1; D might be TRBD2 (6 bases). Between the trimmed V and J ends, which lost 9 bases and 1 base, there was a span of 15 bases. Germline V lookup: CDR1 MNHNS, CDR2 SASEGT. The length of the CDR3 is 14 residues. CDR3 DNA: TGTGCCAGTCGCGGGGAAGGGACCCAAGAGACCCAGTACTTC. Its protein product is CASRGEGTQETQYF.

This clonotype was counted only a few times. CDR3 DNA: TGTGCCAGCAGCTCATTAGGGACAGCGGACAACACTGAAGCTTTCTTT. This gives the protein CASSSLGTADNTEAFF. The chain is built from TRBV5-6 and TRBJ1-1; 7 positions match TRBD1. From germline, CDR1 is SGHDT and CDR2 YYEEEE. The CDR3 length is 16 residues. V lost 3 bases, J lost 2 bases, and 10 bases stayed unmatched. Together with reference TRBV5-6 and TRBJ1-1, the CDR3 gives the full variable domain: DAGVTQSPTHLIKTRGQQVTLRCSPKSGHDTVSWYQQALGQGPQFIFQYYEEEERQRGNFPDRFSGHQFPNYSSELNVNALLLGDSALYLCASSSLGTADNTEAFFGQGTRLTVV.

This rearrangement joins TRBV5-4 to TRBJ1-5; 7 nucleotides line up with TRBD1. Losses at the gene ends were 0 bases for V and 7 bases for J; bases not matched to a gene: 10. The CDR3 consists of 16 residues. CDR1 is SGHNT and CDR2 is YYREEE in the germline V gene (reference sequence). This CDR3 is CASSLDTGQMGQPQHF. CDR3 coding DNA: TGTGCCAGCAGCTTGGATACGGGACAGATGGGGCAGCCCCAGCATTTT.

The chain has TRBV11-2 and TRBJ2-3, with a possible D match to TRBD2 (6 bases). Per germline, CDR1 SGHAT and CDR2 FQNNGV. The CDR3 spans 15 residues. Trimming shortened V by 1 base and J by 2 bases, and 10 bases separated the two germline ends. Written as DNA, the CDR3 is TGTGCCAGCAGCTTAGTGGTAGCGGTCACAGATACGCAGTATTTT. Protein: CASSLVVAVTDTQYF.

The chain recombines TRBV19 with TRBJ1-5; D might be TRBD1 (6 bases). This CDR3 region has 15 residues. Trimming pared 4 bases from V and 4 bases from J, leaving 14 bases between. The V gene's germline CDR1 is LNHDA and CDR2 SQIVND (reference sequence). CDR3 sequence (DNA): TGTGCCAGTAGTACCCTTGGACAGATGAATCAGCCCCAGCATTTT. This encodes CASSTLGQMNQPQHF.

The rearrangement uses TRBV5-5 and TRBJ1-2, with a possible D match to TRBD1 (5 bases). Germline V gene sequence: CDR1 SGHKS, CDR2 YYEKEE (reference sequence). V gave up 0 bases and J gave up 8 bases, with 11 bases separating them. The CDR3 has 13 amino acids. CDR3 region: CASSLEGSRGYTF. The CDR3 DNA is TGTGCCAGCAGCTTGGAGGGGAGTAGGGGCTACACCTTC.

This clonotype was found a few times. V usage is TRBV5-6 and J usage is TRBJ2-2; D is ambiguous. Trimming removed 0 bases from V and 5 bases from J, with 8 bases in between. The CDR3 covers 14 residues. The germline CDR1 and CDR2 sequences are SGHDT and YYEEEE. Here the CDR3 reads CASSLVERTGELFF. CDR3 bases: TGTGCCAGCAGCTTGGTCGAGAGAACCGGGGAGCTGTTTTTT.

This rearrangement joins TRBV10-3 to TRBJ2-5, with D perhaps TRBD1 (5 bases). V lost 3 bases to trimming and J lost 5 bases, with 16 bases between them. The germline V gene has CDR1 ENHRY and CDR2 SYGVKD. This CDR3 region has 15 residues. CDR3 in amino acids: CAISDIQGSVETQYF. In DNA, the CDR3 is TGTGCCATCAGTGACATCCAGGGATCGGTGGAGACCCAGTACTTC.

The chain has TRBV27 and TRBJ2-6, with D perhaps matching TRBD1 (6 bases). Trimming removed 5 bases from V and 0 bases from J, with 17 bases in between. The germline CDR1 and CDR2 sequences are MNHEY and SMNVEV (reference sequence). This CDR3 region has 18 residues. CDR3 DNA sequence: TGTGCCAGCAGTCCATCGACAGGAGTTCTCTCTGGGGCCAACGTCCTGACTTTC. The encoded protein is CASSPSTGVLSGANVLTF.

V is TRBV5-4 and J is TRBJ2-7; D is ambiguous. This CDR3 spans 13 amino acids. Germline lookup yields CDR1 SGHNT and CDR2 YYREEE (reference sequence). V lost 6 bases to trimming and J lost 2 bases, with 12 bases between them. The CDR3 nucleotides read TGTGCCAGCACCCCCCCGGCCACCTACGAGCAGTACTTC. Amino acid sequence: CASTPPATYEQYF.

This clonotype is medium-sized within its sample. The chain combines TRBV11-1 with TRBJ2-1; D is tentatively TRBD1 or TRBD2 (5 bases each). Germline V gene sequence: CDR1 SGHAT, CDR2 FQDESV (reference sequence). There are 15 residues in the CDR3. V gave up 5 bases and J gave up 7 bases, with 18 bases separating them. The CDR3 sequence: CASSASWDGGNEQFF. The CDR3 DNA is TGTGCCAGCAGCGCGTCGTGGGACGGCGGGAATGAGCAGTTCTTC.

The J gene is TRBJ2-2, the V gene TRBV6-5; 9 bases are a match to TRBD1. This CDR3 comprises 16 residues. From germline, CDR1 is MNHEY and CDR2 SVGAGI. V shed 6 bases, J shed 3 bases, and the junction held 8 bases outside the gene matches. In DNA form, the CDR3 reads TGTGCCAGCAGCCGAACAGGGGGCGGGGACACCGGGGAGCTGTTTTTT. Translation gives CASSRTGGGDTGELFF.

This clonotype was seen a few times. The V call is TRBV6-2 or TRBV6-3, the J call TRBJ2-7, with a tentative D call TRBD1 (6 bases). The V and J ends lost 6 bases and 1 base respectively, with 10 bases between them. CDR3 length: 13 amino acids. Germline V gives CDR1 MNHEY, CDR2 SVGEGT. CDR3 nucleotides: TGTGCCAGCAGGTGGGGGCCTTCCTACGAGCAGTACTTC. The encoded protein is CASRWGPSYEQYF.

This chain connects TRBV12-3 or TRBV12-4 to TRBJ1-1; D is perhaps TRBD1 (5 bases). This CDR3 has 14 amino acids. V shed 6 bases and J shed 4 bases, with 15 bases lying between them. The CDR3 loop is CASRRSAQGTEAFF. The CDR3 coding sequence is TGTGCCAGCAGGCGATCAGCGCAGGGCACTGAAGCTTTCTTT.

A few counts support this clonotype. The chain uses TRBV6-1 and TRBJ2-2; 9 bases match TRBD1. Germline V gene lookup returns CDR1 MNHNS and CDR2 SASEGT. V trimming: 6 bases; J trimming: 1 base; junction bases outside the gene matches: 6. This CDR3 has 16 residues. The CDR3 sequence: CASRRPGQGNTGELFF. The CDR3 DNA is TGTGCCAGCAGGAGACCGGGACAGGGGAACACCGGGGAGCTGTTTTTT.

In its sample, this clonotype was seen a few times. The V call is TRBV19, the J call TRBJ2-6; a possible D gene is TRBD2 (6 bases). Trimming pared 5 bases from V and 0 bases from J, leaving 11 bases between. The CDR3 is made up of 16 amino acids. Germline V gene sequence: CDR1 LNHDA, CDR2 SQIVND (reference sequence). CDR3 amino acids: CASSVDGGSGANVLTF. CDR3 sequence (DNA): TGTGCCAGTAGTGTGGACGGGGGCTCTGGGGCCAACGTCCTGACTTTC.

V usage is TRBV4-2 and J usage is TRBJ2-2; D is undetermined. The CDR3 is 15 residues long. V lost 0 bases to trimming and J lost 6 bases, with 11 bases between them. Germline values: CDR1 LGHNA, CDR2 YNFKEQ. DNA for the CDR3: TGTGCCAGCAGCCAAGAGGCGGCAGGAGCCGGGGAGCTGTTTTTT. Residues: CASSQEAAGAGELFF.

The chain recombines TRBV7-2 with TRBJ2-1; unclear D gene. V lost 1 base, J lost 4 bases, and 11 bases lay in between. Germline V gene sequence: CDR1 SGHTA, CDR2 FQGNSA. The CDR3 contains 15 residues. The CDR3 DNA follows: TGTGCCAGCAGCTTAGAAGCCCACACGTACAATGAGCAGTTCTTC. This translates into CASSLEAHTYNEQFF.

This clonotype was picked up a small number of times. The chain carries TRBV18 and TRBJ2-5; 11 positions match TRBD2. Looked up from germline, CDR1 is KGHSH and CDR2 is LQKENI. CDR3 length: 17 residues. Germline trimming cut 0 bases from V and 2 bases from J; bases unmatched to any gene: 5. CDR3 coding DNA: TGTGCCAGCTCACCACCGGCTAGCGGGAGGATTCAAGAGACCCAGTACTTC. As protein: CASSPPASGRIQETQYF.

This clonotype was picked up one time. The rearrangement joins TRBV24-1 to TRBJ2-7; no firm D call. The CDR3 is 13 residues long. Trimming took 2 bases from V and 6 from J, leaving 10 bases between them. Germline loops: CDR1 KGHDR, CDR2 SFDVKD. The CDR3 DNA reads TGTGCCACCAGTGATTCCCCCTCTCGCGAGCAGTACTTC. Its translation: CATSDSPSREQYF.